The next 4 T cell receptor beta chains were all read from a single sample in a study of blood T cell repertoires in COVID-19. TCRdb's table, derived via immunoSEQ multiplex PCR, lists solely in-frame clones and lacks some. The sample has approximately 210,000 clones, 80% to 90% seen once. Material: PBMCs or T cells enriched from blood (not recorded which). Every receptor here comes from a man in his forties who had recovered from COVID-19.

The V call is TRBV15, the J call TRBJ2-2, with 9 bases that match TRBD1. This CDR3 region has 17 residues. The germline CDR1 and CDR2 sequences are LNHNV and YYDKDF (reference sequence). The J segment lost 7 bases and the V segment lost 0 bases, leaving 9 bases of the junction unmatched. The CDR3 protein is CATSREWTGAGIGELFF. As DNA, the CDR3 is TGTGCCACCAGCAGAGAATGGACAGGGGCGGGAATCGGGGAGCTGTTTTTT.

The rearrangement links TRBV5-1 to TRBJ1-1; 8 nucleotides align to TRBD1. Germline CDR1 and CDR2: SGHRS and YFSETQ. Trimming at V came to 4 bases and at J to 4 bases, leaving 6 bases not matched to a gene. There are 14 residues in the CDR3. CDR3: CASSGQGASTEAFF. The CDR3 DNA is TGCGCCAGCAGCGGGCAGGGGGCGAGCACTGAAGCTTTCTTT.

This clone was seen a few times. The genes are TRBV29-1 and TRBJ1-2, with D possibly TRBD1 on 5 matching bases. The germline V and J ends were trimmed by 5 bases and 12 bases, with 16 bases remaining between them. The CDR3 has 11 residues. The germline V gene has CDR1 SQVTM and CDR2 ANQGSEA. CDR3 in DNA: TGCAGCGTTACACGGACCCCAGGGCACACCTTC. The encoded protein is CSVTRTPGHTF.

This clone was observed a few times. The chain combines TRBV18 with TRBJ2-4, with D tentatively TRBD2 (5 bases). The CDR3 covers 15 residues. Trimming removed 5 bases from V and 3 bases from J, with 14 bases in between. Germline CDR1 and CDR2: KGHSH and LQKENI. CDR3 DNA sequence: TGTGCCAGCTCATCAGAGCTAGACTACAAAAACATTCAGTACTTC. It specifies CASSSELDYKNIQYF.